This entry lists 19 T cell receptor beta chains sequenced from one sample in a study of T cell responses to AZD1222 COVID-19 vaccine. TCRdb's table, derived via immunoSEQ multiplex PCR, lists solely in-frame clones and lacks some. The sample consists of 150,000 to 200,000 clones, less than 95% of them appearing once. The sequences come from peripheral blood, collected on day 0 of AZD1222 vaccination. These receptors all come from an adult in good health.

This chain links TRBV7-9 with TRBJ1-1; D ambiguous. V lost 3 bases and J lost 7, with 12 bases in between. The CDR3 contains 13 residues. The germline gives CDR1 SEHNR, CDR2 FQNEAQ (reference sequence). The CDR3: CASSLDDLLEAFF. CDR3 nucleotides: TGTGCCAGCAGCTTGGATGACCTGCTTGAAGCTTTCTTT.

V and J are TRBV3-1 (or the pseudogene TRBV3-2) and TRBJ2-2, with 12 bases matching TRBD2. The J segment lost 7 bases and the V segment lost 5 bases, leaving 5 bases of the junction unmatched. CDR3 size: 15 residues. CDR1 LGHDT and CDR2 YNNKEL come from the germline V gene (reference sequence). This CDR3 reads CASSNRLAGVGELFF. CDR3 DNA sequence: TGTGCCAGCAGCAATCGACTAGCGGGAGTCGGGGAGCTGTTTTTT.

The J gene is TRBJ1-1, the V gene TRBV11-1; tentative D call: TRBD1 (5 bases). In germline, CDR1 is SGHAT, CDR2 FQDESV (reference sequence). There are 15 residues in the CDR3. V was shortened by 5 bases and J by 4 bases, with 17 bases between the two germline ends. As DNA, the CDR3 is TGTGCCAGCAGCCTACGTATAGGGGCGCGCACTGAAGCTTTCTTT. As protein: CASSLRIGARTEAFF.

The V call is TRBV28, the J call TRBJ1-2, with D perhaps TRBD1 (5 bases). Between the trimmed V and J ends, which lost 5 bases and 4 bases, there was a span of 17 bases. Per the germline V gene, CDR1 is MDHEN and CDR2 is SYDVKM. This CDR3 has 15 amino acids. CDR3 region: CASSPPLTELYGYTF. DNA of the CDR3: TGTGCCAGCAGTCCACCCTTGACAGAACTCTATGGCTACACCTTC.

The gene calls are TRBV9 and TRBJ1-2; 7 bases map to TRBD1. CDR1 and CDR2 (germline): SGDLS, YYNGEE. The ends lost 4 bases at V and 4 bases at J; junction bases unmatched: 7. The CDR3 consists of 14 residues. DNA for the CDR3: TGTGCCAGCAGCAAAGGACAGGTTGGCTATGGCTACACCTTC. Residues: CASSKGQVGYGYTF.

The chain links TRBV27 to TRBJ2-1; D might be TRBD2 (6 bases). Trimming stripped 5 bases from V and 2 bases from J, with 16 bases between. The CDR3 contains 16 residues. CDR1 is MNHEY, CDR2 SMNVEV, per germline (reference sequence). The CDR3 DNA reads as TGTGCCAGCAGTCCGCACCCGGGAGCCCCCTACAATGAGCAGTTCTTC. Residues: CASSPHPGAPYNEQFF.

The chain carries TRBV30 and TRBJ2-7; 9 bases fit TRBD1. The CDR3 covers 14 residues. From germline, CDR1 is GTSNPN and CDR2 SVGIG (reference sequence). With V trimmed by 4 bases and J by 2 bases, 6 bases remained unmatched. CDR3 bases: TGTGCCTGGACCCCGGGACAGGGACCCTACGAGCAGTACTTC. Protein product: CAWTPGQGPYEQYF.

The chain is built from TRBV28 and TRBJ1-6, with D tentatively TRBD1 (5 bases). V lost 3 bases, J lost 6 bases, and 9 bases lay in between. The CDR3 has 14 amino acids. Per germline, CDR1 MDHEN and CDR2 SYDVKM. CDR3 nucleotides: TGTGCCAGCAGTTTTGACAGTCCTAATTCACCCCTCCACTTT. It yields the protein CASSFDSPNSPLHF.

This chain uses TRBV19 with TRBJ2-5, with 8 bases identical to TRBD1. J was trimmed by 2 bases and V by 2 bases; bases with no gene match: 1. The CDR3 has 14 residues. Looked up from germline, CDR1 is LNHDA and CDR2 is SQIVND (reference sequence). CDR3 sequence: CASSINRGQETQYF. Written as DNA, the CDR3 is TGTGCCAGTAGTATAAACAGGGGGCAAGAGACCCAGTACTTC.

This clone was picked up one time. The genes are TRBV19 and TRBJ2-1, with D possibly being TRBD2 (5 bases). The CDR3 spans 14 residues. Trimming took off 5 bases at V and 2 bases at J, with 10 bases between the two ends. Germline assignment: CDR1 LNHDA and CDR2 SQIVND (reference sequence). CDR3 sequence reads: CASSPAGPYNEQFF. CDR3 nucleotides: TGTGCCAGTAGTCCCGCGGGCCCCTACAATGAGCAGTTCTTC.

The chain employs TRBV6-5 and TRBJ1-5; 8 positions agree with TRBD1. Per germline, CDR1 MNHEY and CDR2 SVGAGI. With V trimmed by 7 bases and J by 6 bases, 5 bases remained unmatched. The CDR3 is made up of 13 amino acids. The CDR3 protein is CASIQGASQPQHF. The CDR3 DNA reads TGTGCCAGCATCCAGGGGGCTAGTCAGCCCCAGCATTTT.

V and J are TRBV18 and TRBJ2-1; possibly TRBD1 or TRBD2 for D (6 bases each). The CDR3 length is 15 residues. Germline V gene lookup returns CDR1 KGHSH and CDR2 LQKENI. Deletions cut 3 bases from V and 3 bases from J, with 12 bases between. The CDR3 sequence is CASSPRRGHYNEQFF. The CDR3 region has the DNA TGTGCCAGCTCACCCCGCCGGGGGCACTACAATGAGCAGTTCTTC. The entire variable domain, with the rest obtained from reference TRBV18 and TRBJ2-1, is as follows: NAGVMQNPRHLVRRRGQEARLRCSPMKGHSHVYWYRQLPEEGLKFMVYLQKENIIDESGMPKERFSAEFPKEGPSILRIQQVVRGDSAAYFCASSPRRGHYNEQFFGPGTRLTVL.

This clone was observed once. The CDR3 nucleotides read TGTGCCAGCAGCCGTACACAGGGTAGGGCTTCACCCCTCCACTTT. Protein: CASSRTQGRASPLHF. V and J are TRBV13 and TRBJ1-6; D might be TRBD1 (6 bases). CDR3 size: 15 residues. CDR1 PRHDT and CDR2 FYEKMQ come from the germline V gene (reference sequence). V was pared by 5 bases and J by 9 bases, with 17 bases between. Based on the CDR3 plus reference TRBV13 and TRBJ1-6, the full variable domain is AAGVIQSPRHLIKEKRETATLKCYPIPRHDTVYWYQQGPGQDPQFLISFYEKMQSDKGSIPDRFSAQQFSDYHSELNMSSLELGDSALYFCASSRTQGRASPLHFGNGTRLTVT.

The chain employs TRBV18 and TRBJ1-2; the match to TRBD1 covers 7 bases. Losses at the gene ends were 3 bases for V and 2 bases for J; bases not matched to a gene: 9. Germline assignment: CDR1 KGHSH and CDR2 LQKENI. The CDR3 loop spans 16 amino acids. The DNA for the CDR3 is TGTGCCAGCTCACCCACGGGACAGAGAGGAAACTATGGCTACACCTTC. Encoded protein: CASSPTGQRGNYGYTF.

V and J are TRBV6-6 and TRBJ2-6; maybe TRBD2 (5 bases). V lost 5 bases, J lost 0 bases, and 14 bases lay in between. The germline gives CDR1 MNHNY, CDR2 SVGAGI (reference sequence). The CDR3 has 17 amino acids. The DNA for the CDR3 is TGTGCCAGCAGTCCGCTGGAGGTGAGCTCTGGGGCCAACGTCCTGACTTTC. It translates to CASSPLEVSSGANVLTF.

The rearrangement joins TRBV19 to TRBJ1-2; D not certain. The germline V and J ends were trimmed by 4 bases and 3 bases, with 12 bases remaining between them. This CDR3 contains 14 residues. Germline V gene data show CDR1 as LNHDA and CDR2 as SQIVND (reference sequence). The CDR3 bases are TGTGCCAGTAGTACTCCTGGACTAGACTATGGCTACACCTTC. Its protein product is CASSTPGLDYGYTF.

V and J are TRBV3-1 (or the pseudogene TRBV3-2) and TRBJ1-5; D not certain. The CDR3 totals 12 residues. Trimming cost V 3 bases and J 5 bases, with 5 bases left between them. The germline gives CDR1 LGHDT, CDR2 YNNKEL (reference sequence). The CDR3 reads CASSHTDQPQHF. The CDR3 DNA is TGTGCCAGCAGCCACACGGATCAGCCCCAGCATTTT.

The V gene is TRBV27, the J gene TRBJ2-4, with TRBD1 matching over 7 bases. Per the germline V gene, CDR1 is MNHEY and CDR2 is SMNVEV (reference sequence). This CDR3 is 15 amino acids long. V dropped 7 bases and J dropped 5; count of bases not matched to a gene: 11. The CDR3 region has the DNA TGTGCCAGCAAGTTTATCACAGGGGATCAAAACATTCAGTACTTC. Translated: CASKFITGDQNIQYF.

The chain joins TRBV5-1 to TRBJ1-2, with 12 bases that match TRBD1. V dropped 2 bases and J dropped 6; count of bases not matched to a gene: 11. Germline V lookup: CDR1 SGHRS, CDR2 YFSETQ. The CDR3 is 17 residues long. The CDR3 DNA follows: TGCGCCAGCAGCTTAGGGGACAGGGGGCCACTTCATGATGGCTACACCTTC. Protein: CASSLGDRGPLHDGYTF.